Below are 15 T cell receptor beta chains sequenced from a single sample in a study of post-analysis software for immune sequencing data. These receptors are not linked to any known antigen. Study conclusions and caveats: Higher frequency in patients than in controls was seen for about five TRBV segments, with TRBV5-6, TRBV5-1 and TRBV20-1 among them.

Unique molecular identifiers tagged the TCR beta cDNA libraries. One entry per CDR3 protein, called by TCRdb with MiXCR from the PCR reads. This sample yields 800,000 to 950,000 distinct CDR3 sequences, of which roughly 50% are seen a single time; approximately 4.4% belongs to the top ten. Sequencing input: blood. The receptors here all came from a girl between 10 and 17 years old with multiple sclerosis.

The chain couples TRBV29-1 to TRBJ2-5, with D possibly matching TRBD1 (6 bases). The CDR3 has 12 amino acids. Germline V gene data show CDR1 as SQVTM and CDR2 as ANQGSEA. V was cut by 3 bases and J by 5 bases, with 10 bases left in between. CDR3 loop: CSVDRGVETQYF. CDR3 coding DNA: TGCAGCGTTGACAGGGGAGTCGAGACCCAGTACTTC.

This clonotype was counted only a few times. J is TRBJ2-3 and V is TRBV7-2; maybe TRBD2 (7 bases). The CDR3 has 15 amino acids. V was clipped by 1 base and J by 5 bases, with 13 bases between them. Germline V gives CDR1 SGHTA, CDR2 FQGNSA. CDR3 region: CASSLEGGGQDTQYF. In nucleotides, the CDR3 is TGTGCCAGCAGCTTAGAAGGGGGGGGGCAAGATACGCAGTATTTT.

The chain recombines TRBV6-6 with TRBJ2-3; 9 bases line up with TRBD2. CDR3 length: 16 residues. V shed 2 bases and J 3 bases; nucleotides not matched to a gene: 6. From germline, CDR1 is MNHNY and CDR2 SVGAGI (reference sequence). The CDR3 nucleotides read TGTGCCAGCAGTTACCCGACTAGCGGAACAACAGATACGCAGTATTTT. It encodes CASSYPTSGTTDTQYF.

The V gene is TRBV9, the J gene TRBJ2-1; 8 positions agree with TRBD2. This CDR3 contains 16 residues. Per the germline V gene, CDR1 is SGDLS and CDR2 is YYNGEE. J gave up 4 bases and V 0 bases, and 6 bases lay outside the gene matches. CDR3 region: CASSVESGGWYNEQFF. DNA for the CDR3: TGTGCCAGCAGCGTAGAGTCGGGAGGGTGGTACAATGAGCAGTTCTTC.

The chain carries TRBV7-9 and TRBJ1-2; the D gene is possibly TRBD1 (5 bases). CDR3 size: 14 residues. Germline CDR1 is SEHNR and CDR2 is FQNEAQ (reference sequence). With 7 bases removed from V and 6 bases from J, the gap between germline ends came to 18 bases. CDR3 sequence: CASTSSGTRHGYTF. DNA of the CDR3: TGTGCCAGCACCTCAAGTGGGACGCGGCATGGCTACACCTTC.

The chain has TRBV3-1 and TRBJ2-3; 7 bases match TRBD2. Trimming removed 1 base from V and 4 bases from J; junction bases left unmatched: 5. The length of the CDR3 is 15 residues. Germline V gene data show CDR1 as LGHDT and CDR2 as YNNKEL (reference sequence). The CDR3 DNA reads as TGTGCCAGCAGCCAAGGTCCTGGGGGGGCAGATACGCAGTATTTT. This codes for CASSQGPGGADTQYF.

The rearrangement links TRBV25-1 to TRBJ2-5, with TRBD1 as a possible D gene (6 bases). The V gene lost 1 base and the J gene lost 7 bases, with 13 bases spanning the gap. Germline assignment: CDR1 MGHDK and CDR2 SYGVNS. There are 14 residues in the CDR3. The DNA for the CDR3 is TGTGCCAGCAGTGAATCTGGGACACATGGGACCCAGTACTTC. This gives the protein CASSESGTHGTQYF.

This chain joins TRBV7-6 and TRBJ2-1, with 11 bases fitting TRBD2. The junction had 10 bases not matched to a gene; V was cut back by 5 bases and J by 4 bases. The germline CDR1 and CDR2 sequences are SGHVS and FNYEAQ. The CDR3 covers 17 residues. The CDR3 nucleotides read TGTGCCAGCAGCCTCTTGCTACTAGCGGGGGAATACAATGAGCAGTTCTTC. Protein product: CASSLLLLAGEYNEQFF.

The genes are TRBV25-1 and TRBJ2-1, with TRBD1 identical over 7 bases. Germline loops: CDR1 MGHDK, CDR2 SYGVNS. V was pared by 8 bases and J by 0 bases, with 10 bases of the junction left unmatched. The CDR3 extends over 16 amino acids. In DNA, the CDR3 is TGTGCCAGCTTGCCCACAGGGGTGAGCTCCTACAATGAGCAGTTCTTC. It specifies CASLPTGVSSYNEQFF.

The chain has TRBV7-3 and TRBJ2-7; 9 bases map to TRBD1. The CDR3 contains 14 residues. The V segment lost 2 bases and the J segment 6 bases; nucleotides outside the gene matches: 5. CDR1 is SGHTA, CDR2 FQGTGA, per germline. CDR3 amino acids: CASSLGDRASEQYF. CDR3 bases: TGTGCCAGCAGCTTAGGGGACAGGGCGTCCGAGCAGTACTTC.

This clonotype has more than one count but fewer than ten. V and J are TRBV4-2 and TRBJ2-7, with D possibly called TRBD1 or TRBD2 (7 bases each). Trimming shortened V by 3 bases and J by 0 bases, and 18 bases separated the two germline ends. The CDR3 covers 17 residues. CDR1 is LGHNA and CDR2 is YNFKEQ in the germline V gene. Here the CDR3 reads CASSHRGQGGSSYEQYF. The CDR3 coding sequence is TGTGCCAGCAGCCATCGAGGTCAGGGGGGGAGCTCCTACGAGCAGTACTTC.

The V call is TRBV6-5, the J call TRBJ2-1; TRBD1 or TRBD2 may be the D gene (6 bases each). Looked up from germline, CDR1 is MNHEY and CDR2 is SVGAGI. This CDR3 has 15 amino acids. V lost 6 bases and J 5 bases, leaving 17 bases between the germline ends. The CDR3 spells CASSSDGGLNNEQFF. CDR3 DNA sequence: TGTGCCAGCAGCTCCGACGGGGGCCTGAACAATGAGCAGTTCTTC.

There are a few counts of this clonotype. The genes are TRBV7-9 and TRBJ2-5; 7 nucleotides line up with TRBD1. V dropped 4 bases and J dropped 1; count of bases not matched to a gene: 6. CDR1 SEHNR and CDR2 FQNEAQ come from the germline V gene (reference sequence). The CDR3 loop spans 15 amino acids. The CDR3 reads CASSSQQGFQETQYF. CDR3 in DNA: TGTGCCAGCAGCTCGCAACAGGGGTTCCAAGAGACCCAGTACTTC.

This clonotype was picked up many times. The CDR3 sequence is CASSRGYQETQYF. CDR3 bases: TGTGCCAGCTCGCGGGGGTACCAAGAGACCCAGTACTTC. This chain connects TRBV7-8 to TRBJ2-5; 7 bases agree with TRBD2. J gave up 0 bases and V 8 bases, and 3 bases lay outside the gene matches. This CDR3 is built from 13 residues. CDR1 and CDR2 (germline): SGHVS, FQNEAQ.

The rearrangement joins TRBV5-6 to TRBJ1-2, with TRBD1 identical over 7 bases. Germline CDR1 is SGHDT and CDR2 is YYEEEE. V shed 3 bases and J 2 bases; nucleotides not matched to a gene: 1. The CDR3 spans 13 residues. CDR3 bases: TGTGCCAGCAGCTGGGGACAGAACTATGGCTACACCTTC. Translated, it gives CASSWGQNYGYTF.